The 22 T cell receptor beta chains below come from one sample, sequenced in a study of CD8 T cells in ankylosing spondylitis. Each CDR3 protein is one row after TCRdb ran MiXCR on the 5' RACE reads. The data contain 200,000 to 250,000 distinct CDR3 sequences, approximately 20% of them singletons. Antigens for these TCRs are unknown. Study results and limitations: Characteristic, it appeared, of ankylosing spondylitis blood was a TCR beta motif of fewer than 10 highly homologous variants.

The sample was blood, either unsorted or a sorted T cell fraction (not recorded which). These receptors were taken from a male donor with ankylosing spondylitis.

The rearrangement links TRBV11-2 to TRBJ1-4; D may be TRBD1 (6 bases). The CDR3 has 15 residues. Trimming removed 4 bases at V and 5 bases at J, with 14 bases between. Germline lookup yields CDR1 SGHAT and CDR2 FQNNGV. The CDR3 nucleotides read TGTGCCAGCAGCTCCGGGGGGCAAGAAAATGAAAAACTGTTTTTT. This gives the protein CASSSGGQENEKLFF.

CDR3 DNA: TGTGCCAGCAGTGAAGCGGCAGGGGGCTTCACCGGGGAGCTGTTTTTT. This gives the protein CASSEAAGGFTGELFF. V and J are TRBV2 and TRBJ2-2; 8 bases align to TRBD1. CDR1 and CDR2 from the germline V gene are SNHLY and FYNNEI. The CDR3 loop spans 16 amino acids. The V segment lost 0 bases and the J segment 4 bases; nucleotides outside the gene matches: 4.

This clonotype was counted a few times. The CDR3 DNA reads as TGTGCCAGCAGTTTTCTTACCCTGACAGACCAAGAGACCCAGTACTTC. Protein sequence: CASSFLTLTDQETQYF. This chain joins TRBV28 and TRBJ2-5; maybe TRBD1 (5 bases). This CDR3 region has 16 residues. V dropped 3 bases and J dropped 0 bases, with 14 bases sitting between them. Germline V gene sequence: CDR1 MDHEN, CDR2 SYDVKM. Full variable domain (rest looked up from reference TRBV28 and TRBJ2-5): DVKVTQSSRYLVKRTGEKVFLECVQDMDHENMFWYRQDPGLGLRLIYFSYDVKMKEKGDIPEGYSVSREKKERFSLILESASTNQTSMYLCASSFLTLTDQETQYFGPGTRLLVL.

V is TRBV4-3 and J is TRBJ2-7; 10 positions match TRBD2. The ends lost 0 bases at V and 4 bases at J; junction bases unmatched: 9. The CDR3 is made up of 17 amino acids. Germline values: CDR1 LGHNA, CDR2 YSLEER. For the CDR3, the DNA is TGCGCCAGCAGCCAAGATGCTAGCGGGAGTTTCTGGTACGAGCAGTACTTC. As protein: CASSQDASGSFWYEQYF.

This clonotype was seen a few times. The rearrangement links TRBV6-1 to TRBJ2-7; TRBD1 matches 8 bases. The CDR3 has 15 residues. The V segment lost 3 bases and the J segment 1 base; nucleotides outside the gene matches: 5. The germline V gene encodes CDR1 MNHNS and CDR2 SASEGT. In nucleotides, the CDR3 is TGTGCCAGCAGTGATGGACAGGGAGGATCCTACGAGCAGTACTTC. Amino acids: CASSDGQGGSYEQYF.

The rearrangement joins TRBV5-1 to TRBJ1-1; D ambiguous. V lost 4 bases and J 7 bases, leaving 11 bases between the germline ends. Germline values: CDR1 SGHRS, CDR2 YFSETQ. The CDR3 extends over 12 amino acids. Here the CDR3 DNA reads TGCGCCAGCAGCGGGGAGGAGGGTGAAGCTTTCTTT. It specifies CASSGEEGEAFF.

The gene calls are TRBV12-3 or TRBV12-4 and TRBJ2-4; D remains unclear. With 3 bases removed from V and 0 bases from J, the gap between germline ends came to 12 bases. The CDR3 length is 16 residues. DNA for the CDR3: TGTGCCAGCAGTTTTGAGATGAATCTAGCCAAAAACATTCAGTACTTC. Encoded protein: CASSFEMNLAKNIQYF.

CDR3 protein: CSADQTSGKGPAGELFF. CDR3 bases: TGCAGTGCTGACCAGACTAGCGGGAAAGGGCCGGCCGGGGAGCTGTTTTTT. The chain couples TRBV20-1 to TRBJ2-2; 11 positions match TRBD2. Germline values: CDR1 DFQATT, CDR2 SNEGSKA (reference sequence). V shed 5 bases and J 6 bases; nucleotides not matched to a gene: 14. The CDR3 totals 17 residues.

V and J are TRBV6-1 and TRBJ1-1; tentative D call: TRBD1 (6 bases). The CDR3 consists of 14 residues. V was pared by 7 bases and J by 5 bases, with 17 bases between. Per germline, CDR1 MNHNS and CDR2 SASEGT. CDR3 bases: TGTGCCAGCAATGGGGGCGGGGGGGGAACTGAAGCTTTCTTT. This gives the protein CASNGGGGGTEAFF.

This clonotype turned up a few times. The V call is TRBV4-3, the J call TRBJ2-7, with D perhaps given as TRBD1 or TRBD2 (5 bases each). CDR1 is LGHNA and CDR2 is YSLEER in the germline V gene. The CDR3 is 15 residues long. Trimming removed 3 bases from V and 3 bases from J, with 15 bases in between. CDR3 region: CASSHDWDGSYEQYF. The CDR3, as DNA: TGCGCCAGCAGCCATGATTGGGACGGAAGCTACGAGCAGTACTTC.

The chain links TRBV4-3 to TRBJ2-7; D is possibly TRBD2 (5 bases). CDR3 length: 15 residues. The V end was cut by 0 bases, the J end by 3 bases, with 12 bases between. CDR1 is LGHNA and CDR2 is YSLEER in the germline V gene. The CDR3 sequence: CASSQDRDPFYEQYF. The CDR3, as DNA: TGCGCCAGCAGCCAAGACCGGGATCCCTTCTACGAGCAGTACTTC.

This clonotype was recorded a few times. The chain employs TRBV7-2 and TRBJ2-3; 10 nucleotides agree with TRBD2. CDR1 and CDR2 from the germline V gene are SGHTA and FQGNSA. V lost 2 bases, J lost 2 bases, and 16 bases stayed unmatched. The CDR3 spans 20 residues. The CDR3 region has the DNA TGTGCCAGCAGCTTAAGCCTAGCGGGAGCCTTCTGGTTCGTCACAGATACGCAGTATTTT. Translated, it gives CASSLSLAGAFWFVTDTQYF. Full variable domain (rest looked up from reference TRBV7-2 and TRBJ2-3): GAGVSQSPSNKVTEKGKDVELRCDPISGHTALYWYRQSLGQGLEFLIYFQGNSAPDKSGLPSDRFSAERTGGSVSTLTIQRTQQEDSAVYLCASSLSLAGAFWFVTDTQYFGPGTRLTVL.

The sample holds a few counts of this clonotype. The gene calls are TRBV24-1 and TRBJ2-3, with no clear D. This CDR3 contains 13 residues. The V end lost 7 bases, the J end lost 0 bases, and 7 bases lay between the germline ends. From germline, CDR1 is KGHDR and CDR2 SFDVKD. CDR3 nucleotide sequence: TGTGCCACCAGGGCTGGTAGCACAGATACGCAGTATTTT. It is translated as CATRAGSTDTQYF.

This clonotype was detected a few times. The chain carries TRBV6-4 and TRBJ2-2; D may correspond to TRBD1 or TRBD2 (6 bases each). V lost 4 bases, J lost 4 bases, and 16 bases lay in between. The CDR3 extends over 16 amino acids. The germline V gene encodes CDR1 MRHNA and CDR2 SNTAGT. The CDR3 DNA reads TGTGCCAGCAGTGTAAGGGGGGCCGACGGCACCGGGGAGCTGTTTTTT. This gives the protein CASSVRGADGTGELFF.

The V gene is TRBV5-1, the J gene TRBJ2-7; 10 bases fit TRBD2. J was trimmed by 3 bases and V by 4 bases; bases with no gene match: 4. Germline V CDR1 and CDR2: SGHRS, YFSETQ. The CDR3 consists of 14 residues. Here the CDR3 reads CASSPGTSDYEQYF. DNA of the CDR3: TGCGCCAGCAGCCCCGGGACTAGCGACTACGAGCAGTACTTC.

This clonotype was seen repeatedly, ten times or more. The V call is TRBV29-1, the J call TRBJ2-2, with a weak D call TRBD1 (6 bases). The CDR3 contains 15 residues. Deletions cut 3 bases from V and 0 bases from J, with 11 bases between. Germline V gene sequence: CDR1 SQVTM, CDR2 ANQGSEA. The CDR3 bases are TGCAGCGTTGACGAGGGGGATTCGAACACCGGGGAGCTGTTTTTT. This encodes CSVDEGDSNTGELFF.

The rearrangement uses TRBV7-6 and TRBJ2-7, with D perhaps matching TRBD1 (6 bases). Germline assignment: CDR1 SGHVS and CDR2 FNYEAQ. The CDR3 has 17 residues. The V end lost 5 bases, the J end lost 1 base, and 21 bases lay between the germline ends. CDR3 in DNA: TGTGCCAGCAGCCCACTCGTGGACAGTACCTATTCCTACGAGCAGTACTTC. Translated: CASSPLVDSTYSYEQYF. The variable domain in full, with the rest retrieved from reference TRBV7-6 and TRBJ2-7, is GAGVSQSPRYKVTKRGQDVALRCDPISGHVSLYWYRQALGQGPEFLTYFNYEAQQDKSGLPNDRFSAERPEGSISTLTIQRTEQRDSAMYRCASSPLVDSTYSYEQYFGPGTRLTVT.

The rearrangement links TRBV5-1 to TRBJ2-1; D is undetermined. With 4 bases removed from V and 7 bases from J, the gap between germline ends came to 9 bases. The germline V gene encodes CDR1 SGHRS and CDR2 YFSETQ. This CDR3 is built from 12 residues. CDR3 DNA: TGCGCCAGCAGCGTGAACAATAATGAGCAGTTCTTC. Translating it yields CASSVNNNEQFF.

This clonotype was detected only a few times. The CDR3 loop is CASSHGGGALFTGELFF. The DNA of the CDR3 is TGTGCCAGCAGCCACGGAGGGGGGGCGCTTTTTACCGGGGAGCTGTTTTTT. The chain links TRBV4-2 to TRBJ2-2, with D tentatively TRBD2 (7 bases). Germline V lookup: CDR1 LGHNA, CDR2 YNFKEQ. V gave up 3 bases and J gave up 5 bases, with 19 bases separating them. This CDR3 contains 17 residues.

This clonotype was counted a few times. In DNA form, the CDR3 reads TGCAGCGTTGCTGACAGTTACACCGGGGAGCTGTTTTTT. It specifies CSVADSYTGELFF. V and J are TRBV29-1 and TRBJ2-2, with D possibly TRBD1 on 5 matching bases. Trimming removed 4 bases at V and 3 bases at J, with 9 bases between. The germline CDR1 and CDR2 sequences are SQVTM and ANQGSEA. The CDR3 is made up of 13 amino acids.

There are a few counts of this clonotype. The V call is TRBV20-1, the J call TRBJ2-1; possibly TRBD1 or TRBD2 for D (5 bases each). Germline CDR1 and CDR2: DFQATT and SNEGSKA (reference sequence). This CDR3 comprises 15 residues. Trimming removed 6 bases at V and 6 bases at J, with 21 bases between. The CDR3 protein is CSAEARDGNINEQFF. CDR3 nucleotides: TGCAGTGCGGAAGCTCGGGACGGGAATATCAATGAGCAGTTCTTC.

The genes are TRBV20-1 and TRBJ1-1; D is perhaps TRBD1 (6 bases). Trimming cost V 6 bases and J 1 base, with 15 bases left between them. From germline, CDR1 is DFQATT and CDR2 SNEGSKA (reference sequence). This CDR3 has 14 residues. This CDR3 is CSARGIQGNTEAFF. CDR3 bases: TGCAGTGCGAGGGGGATACAGGGGAACACTGAAGCTTTCTTT.